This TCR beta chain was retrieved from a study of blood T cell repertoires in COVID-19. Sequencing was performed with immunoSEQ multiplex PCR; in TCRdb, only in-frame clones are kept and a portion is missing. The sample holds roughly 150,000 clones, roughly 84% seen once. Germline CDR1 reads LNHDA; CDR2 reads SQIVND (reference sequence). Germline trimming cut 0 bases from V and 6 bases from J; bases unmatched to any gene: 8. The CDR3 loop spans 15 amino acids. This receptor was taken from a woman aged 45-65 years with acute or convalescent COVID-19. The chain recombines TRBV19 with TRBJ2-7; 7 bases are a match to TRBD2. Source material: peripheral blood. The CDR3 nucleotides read TGTGCCAGTAGTATAGAAACCGCGGGAGCGGCCGAGCAGTACTTC. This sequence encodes CASSIETAGAAEQYF.